This is a list of T cell receptor beta chains from one sample in a study of blood T cell repertoires in COVID-19. Profiled with immunoSEQ multiplex PCR; TCRdb holds only in-frame clones, not every one. Among about 21,000 clones listed, 83% were seen once. Sequencing input: peripheral blood. Receptor source: a human donor in a cohort sampled during active COVID-19. The CDR3 runs from the conserved cysteine through the conserved F or W. D genes are given only for firm matches. Clone size is stated in some rows and not others, as once, few, many or a class when expanded.

TRBV27	TRBJ1-1	.	.	TGTGCCAGCAGTTTTGGGTTCGGGGGGACTGAAGCTTTCTTT	CASSFGFGGTEAFF
TRBV30	TRBJ1-1	.	once	TGTGCCGGCGAAACGGGCGGAGGAGCTTTCTTT	CAGETGGGAFF
TRBV5-6	TRBJ1-1	.	.	TGTGCCAGCAGCCCCAGGGCGCAGCTGAACACTGAAGCTTTCTTT	CASSPRAQLNTEAFF
TRBV12-3/TRBV12-4	TRBJ1-2	TRBD1	.	TGTGCCAGCAGCCTCGGACAGGGCTATGGCTACACCTTC	CASSLGQGYGYTF
TRBV5-1	TRBJ1-1	.	.	TGCGCCAGCAGCCTATATTCAATCGGGAACACTGAAGCTTTCTTT	CASSLYSIGNTEAFF
TRBV5-1	TRBJ2-3	.	few	TGCGCCAGCAGCTTGGGGACAGCAGGCACAGATACGCAGTATTTT	CASSLGTAGTDTQYF
TRBV6-5	TRBJ2-3	TRBD1	.	TGTGCCAGCAGGTCCGGGACAGGGTGGACAGATACGCAGTATTTT	CASRSGTGWTDTQYF
TRBV28	TRBJ1-3	TRBD1	.	TGTGCCAGCAGTTTAGCGACCCCGGGACAGGGTGCAATTTGGGACACCATATATTTT	CASSLATPGQGAIWDTIYF
TRBV7-6	TRBJ2-7	TRBD1	.	TGTGCCAGCAGCTCCCGACAGGGGGCTTACGAGCAGTACTTC	CASSSRQGAYEQYF
TRBV7-2	TRBJ2-7	TRBD2	.	TGTGCCAGCAGCTTAGATCGGGGGGTCCGGTACGAGCAGTACTTC	CASSLDRGVRYEQYF
TRBV2	TRBJ2-2	.	.	TGTGCCAGCAGTGAACAGGGGATGAACACCGGGGAGCTGTTTTTT	CASSEQGMNTGELFF
TRBV19	TRBJ2-3	TRBD2	.	TGTGCCAGTAGGGAGCGGGGTGGTGTGCGTACGCAGTATTTT	CASRERGGVRTQYF
TRBV28	TRBJ2-1	TRBD1	.	TGTGCCAGCAGCGCGTCCGGGACAGGGTTCTACAATGAGCAGTTCTTC	CASSASGTGFYNEQFF
TRBV11-2	TRBJ1-2	TRBD1	.	TGTGCCAGCAGCTTAGGGACAGGGGCGAACTATGGCTACACCTTC	CASSLGTGANYGYTF
TRBV9	TRBJ1-1	.	once	TGTGCCAGCAGCGTAGCGTCAGGGGTGGGGACTGAAGCTTTCTTT	CASSVASGVGTEAFF
TRBV19	TRBJ1-5	.	.	TGTGCCAGTAGTATACTGAGGGCGGAAGGTGATCAGCCCCAGCATTTT	CASSILRAEGDQPQHF
TRBV7-2	TRBJ2-7	.	.	TGTGCCAGCAGCTTGGGCAGTGTGGGCTACGAGCAGTACTTC	CASSLGSVGYEQYF
TRBV19	TRBJ1-2	TRBD1	.	TGTGCCAGTAGTCAGCCAGGGGGCGGCTACACCTTC	CASSQPGGGYTF
TRBV14	TRBJ1-1	.	.	TGTGCCAGCAGCCACGGTGCTCCGAACACTGAAGCTTTCTTT	CASSHGAPNTEAFF
TRBV11-2	TRBJ2-7	.	.	TGTGCCAGCAGCTTAGGGGGCTACCCTCCCTACGAGCAGTACTTC	CASSLGGYPPYEQYF
TRBV6-6	TRBJ1-2	.	few	TGTGCCAGCAGTTACTCACCTCCCCACCCCGGTGGCTACACCTTC	CASSYSPPHPGGYTF
TRBV7-2	TRBJ2-2	.	once	TGTGCCAGCAGCCCTAAACCCGGGACCGGGGAGCTGTTTTTT	CASSPKPGTGELFF
TRBV13	TRBJ2-7	.	.	TGTGCCAGCAGCTACGGGTCCTACGAGCAGTACTTC	CASSYGSYEQYF
TRBV18	TRBJ2-5	.	.	TGTGCCAGCTCCTATTCCGGGGGCCAAGAGACCCAGTACTTC	CASSYSGGQETQYF
TRBV7-9	TRBJ2-7	.	.	TGTGCCAGCAGTCTCGGGACTTCCGAGCAGTACTTC	CASSLGTSEQYF
TRBV27	TRBJ1-5	.	.	TGTGCCAGCAGTTTAAGAGGGCGCCAGCCCCAGCATTTT	CASSLRGRQPQHF
TRBV27	TRBJ2-2	TRBD1	once	TGTGCCAGCTCCCATTCGGCCAGGGGGCTTTCGGGGGAGCTGTTTTTT	CASSHSARGLSGELFF
TRBV5-1	TRBJ2-3	TRBD2	few	TGCGCCAGCAGCTTGGACGGGGGGGCCAAGGATACGCAGTATTTT	CASSLDGGAKDTQYF
TRBV7-3	TRBJ1-2	TRBD1	.	TGTGCCAGCCCCACGGGGCAGGGGGCTGGCTACACCTTC	CASPTGQGAGYTF
TRBV5-1	TRBJ2-6	TRBD1	.	TGCGCCAGCAGCTTGGTTGGGAGCGGGACAGGGTTGTCTGGGGCCAACGTCCTGACTTTC	CASSLVGSGTGLSGANVLTF
TRBV10-3	TRBJ1-1	TRBD1	few	TGTGCCATCAGTAACGCCGACAGGGTCACTGAAGCTTTCTTT	CAISNADRVTEAFF
TRBV9	TRBJ1-6	TRBD1	.	TGTGCCAGCAGCCCTACGACAGGGGTTGATAATTCACCCCTCCACTTT	CASSPTTGVDNSPLHF
TRBV28	TRBJ2-5	TRBD1	once	TGTGCCAGCAGAATAACAGGGGGCCAAGAGACCCAGTACTTC	CASRITGGQETQYF
TRBV27	TRBJ1-1	TRBD1	.	TGTGCCAGCAGCCCCCGGTCGCAGGGGGCTTTTCTTGTCACTGAAGCTTTCTTT	CASSPRSQGAFLVTEAFF
TRBV7-9	TRBJ1-1	.	.	TGTGCCAGCAGCTTCTGGACAAGTCGGAACACTGAAGCTTTCTTT	CASSFWTSRNTEAFF
TRBV10-3	TRBJ2-1	TRBD2	once	TGTGCCATCAGGACTAGCGGGGGGCCCCAGTTCTTC	CAIRTSGGPQFF
TRBV6-2/TRBV6-3	TRBJ1-4	.	.	TGTGCCAGCAGTTCTACAGGGCCCCGTGAAAAACTGTTTTTT	CASSSTGPREKLFF
TRBV2	TRBJ1-1	TRBD1	.	TGTGCCAGCAGTGTCCGGGACAGAGTTACTGAAGCTTTCTTT	CASSVRDRVTEAFF
TRBV5-1	TRBJ1-5	TRBD1	.	TGCGCCAGCAGCCCAGGGGGAGCGGGTCAGCCCCAGCATTTT	CASSPGGAGQPQHF
TRBV6-5	TRBJ2-1	TRBD1	.	TGTGCCAGCGGACAGGGGGCCTACAATGAGCAGTTCTTC	CASGQGAYNEQFF
TRBV3-1/TRBV3-2	TRBJ2-7	TRBD1	.	TGTGCCAGCAGCCAAGAACCCTTAACCGGGACAGGGCTTTACGAGCAGTACTTC	CASSQEPLTGTGLYEQYF
TRBV4-3	TRBJ2-5	TRBD2	.	TGCGCCAGCAGCCAAGACCGGGGGGTGGGAGAGACCCAGTACTTC	CASSQDRGVGETQYF
TRBV27	TRBJ1-1	.	.	TGTGCCAGCAGTTCCCTCTACAGGGTTGGCACTGAAGCTTTCTTT	CASSSLYRVGTEAFF
TRBV4-2	TRBJ1-5	.	once	TGTGCCAGCAGCCAAGGACAGAGTAGCAATCAGCCCCAGCATTTT	CASSQGQSSNQPQHF
TRBV10-3	TRBJ1-6	.	.	TGTGCCATCAGTGAGTCGTCCACAGCCAATTCACCCCTCCACTTT	CAISESSTANSPLHF
TRBV6-2/TRBV6-3	TRBJ1-1	TRBD1	.	TGTGCCAGCAGTTGGGGGACAGGGGGAGCTTTCTTT	CASSWGTGGAFF
TRBV5-1	TRBJ1-2	.	once	TGCGCCAGCAGCTTGGGACAGGTGGGCCACACCTTC	CASSLGQVGHTF
TRBV28	TRBJ2-7	.	.	TGTGCCAGCAGTTTACCTCCGGCGGACTACGAGCAGTACTTC	CASSLPPADYEQYF
TRBV6-5	TRBJ1-5	.	.	TGTGCCAGCAGGTCCCCTTATAGCAATCAGCCCCAGCATTTT	CASRSPYSNQPQHF
TRBV5-1	TRBJ2-1	.	once	TGCGCCAGCAGCTCCCAGGGGCCCGATCCTCATGAGCAGTTCTTC	CASSSQGPDPHEQFF
TRBV2	TRBJ2-3	TRBD2	.	TGTGCCAGCAGTGTGACTAGCGGGGGGACAGATACGCAGTATTTT	CASSVTSGGTDTQYF
TRBV2	TRBJ1-6	TRBD1	.	TGTGCCAGCAGGACAGGGGGAGCTAATTCACCCCTCCACTTT	CASRTGGANSPLHF
TRBV2	TRBJ2-1	.	.	TGTGCCAGCAGTGAAGGTTCGTCCTACAATGAGCAGTTCTTC	CASSEGSSYNEQFF
TRBV29-1	TRBJ1-2	TRBD1	.	TGCAGCGACTCATCAGGGGGCAGCTATGGCTACACCTTC	CSDSSGGSYGYTF
TRBV4-1	TRBJ2-7	TRBD2	.	TGCGCCAGCAGCCAATCCGGCGGGAGAGGGGAGCAGTACTTC	CASSQSGGRGEQYF